One T cell receptor (beta chain) is described in this entry. Germline V gives CDR1 SEHNR, CDR2 FQNEAQ (reference sequence). The CDR3 has 14 amino acids. Trimming pared 3 bases from V and 14 bases from J, leaving 20 bases between. The data derive from a study of T cells in Graves' hyperthyroidism and ophthalmopathy. RNA transcripts provided the source from which TCR beta CDR3 regions were amplified. The TCR CDR3 first-round RT-PCR relied on the HTBI primer set. TCRdb called the multiplex PCR reads again in MiXCR, with one record for every CDR3 protein. This repertoire shows 700,000 to 850,000 distinct CDR3 sequences, roughly a third found once; its top ten account for approximately 31%. Graves' hyperthyroidism showing no ophthalmopathy progression within 18 months was considered stable.

The sample taken for sequencing was blood. This chain links TRBV7-9 with TRBJ1-5; maybe TRBD1 (6 bases). The TCR was taken from a woman aged 40 to 50 with Graves' hyperthyroidism. In nucleotides, the CDR3 is TGTGCCAGCAGCTTGGCTGGGGGCGATTGGCACGAGCATTTT. Translation gives CASSLAGGDWHEHF.